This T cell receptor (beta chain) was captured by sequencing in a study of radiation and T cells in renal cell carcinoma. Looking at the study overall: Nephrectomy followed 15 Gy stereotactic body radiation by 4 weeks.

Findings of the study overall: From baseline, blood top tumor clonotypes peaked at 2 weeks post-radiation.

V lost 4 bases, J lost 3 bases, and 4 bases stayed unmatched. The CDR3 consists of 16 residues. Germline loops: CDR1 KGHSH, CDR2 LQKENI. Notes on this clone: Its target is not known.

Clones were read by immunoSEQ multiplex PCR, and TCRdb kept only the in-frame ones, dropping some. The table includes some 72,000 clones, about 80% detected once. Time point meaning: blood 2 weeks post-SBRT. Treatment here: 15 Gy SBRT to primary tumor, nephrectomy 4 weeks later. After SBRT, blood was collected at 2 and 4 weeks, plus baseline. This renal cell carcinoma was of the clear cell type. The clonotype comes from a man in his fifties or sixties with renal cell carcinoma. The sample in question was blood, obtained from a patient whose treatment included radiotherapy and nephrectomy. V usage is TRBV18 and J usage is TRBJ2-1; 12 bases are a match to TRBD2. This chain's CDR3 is CASSLSSGRVYNEQFF. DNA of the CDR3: TGTGCCAGCTCACTCTCTAGCGGGAGGGTCTACAATGAGCAGTTCTTC.